This T cell receptor (beta chain) is drawn from a study of T cell responses to AZD1222 COVID-19 vaccine. As concerns this clone: What it recognizes is unknown.

This CDR3 is built from 15 residues. Trimming shortened V by 2 bases and J by 6 bases, and 11 bases separated the two germline ends. Germline CDR1 reads MNHEY; CDR2 reads SMNVEV (reference sequence). Measured with immunoSEQ multiplex PCR; TCRdb has only the in-frame clones, and not every one. The sample has 56,000 or so clones, 80% seen once. Overall study results and limits: An increase in Spike-specific TCR breadth and depth was observed after two AZD1222 doses. Samples come after the peak T cell response, not at day 14.

This specimen was peripheral blood, taken 28 days after the second AZD1222 dose. The receptor was isolated from an adult who received the AZD1222 COVID-19 vaccine. The chain combines TRBV27 with TRBJ1-6; D might be TRBD1 (5 bases). The DNA of the CDR3 is TGTGCCAGCAGTTTAGGGGACCCAAGTAATTCACCCCTCCACTTT. Protein product: CASSLGDPSNSPLHF.